This TCR beta chain came from a study of blood T cell repertoires in COVID-19. About the research overall: Donors in the United States, Italy and Spain gave samples during acute or convalescent COVID-19. T cells, B-cell-depleted T cells, or PBMCs supplied cDNA or gDNA.

Source study methods: Reference gene primer amplification in the assay estimated nucleated cell counts. Profiled with immunoSEQ multiplex PCR; TCRdb holds only in-frame clones, not every one. D and trimming come from the DNA, and the V and J calls and clone size come from that table. The sample lists around 100,000 clones; almost 80% were seen once. The TCR comes from a man aged 70-80 years with active or convalescent COVID-19. The sample was peripheral blood.

The CDR3 loop reads CARTEGDRANTGELFF. The CDR3 DNA is TGTGCCAGGACGGAAGGGGACAGGGCGAACACCGGGGAGCTGTTTTTT. This chain connects TRBV7-3 to TRBJ2-2, with 9 positions matching TRBD1. Germline lookup yields CDR1 SGHTA and CDR2 FQGTGA. The length of the CDR3 is 16 residues. V trimming: 9 bases; J trimming: 0 bases; junction bases outside the gene matches: 8.